This T cell receptor (beta chain) was retrieved from a study of blood T cell repertoires in COVID-19. Study as a whole: From the United States, Italy and Spain came samples of acute and convalescent COVID-19.

Original processing notes: Amplification of reference gene primers provided the estimated nucleated cell counts. TCRdb keeps only in-frame clones here, not all; method: immunoSEQ multiplex PCR. The V and J calls and the clone size are those of that table, but D and trimming were determined from the DNA. This sample has 85,000 to 110,000 clones, with just over 85% found just once. The CDR3 is 14 amino acids. Germline CDR1 LGHDT, CDR2 YNNKEL (reference sequence). The V segment lost 4 bases and the J segment 4 bases; nucleotides outside the gene matches: 0. Sequencing used peripheral blood. V usage is TRBV3-1 (or the pseudogene TRBV3-2) and J usage is TRBJ2-1, with 11 bases that match TRBD2. The origin of this receptor is a human donor in a cohort sampled during active COVID-19. This chain's CDR3 is CASSPSGRYNEQFF. The CDR3 DNA reads as TGTGCCAGCAGCCCTAGCGGGAGGTACAATGAGCAGTTCTTC.